This TCR beta chain was recorded in a study of T cell responses to AZD1222 COVID-19 vaccine. Broader study findings: Mapped onto spike, vaccine-associated CD4 TCRs spanned it and were dominant at 160-218 and 743-854.

Trimming took off 3 bases at V and 4 bases at J, with 10 bases between the two ends. Germline V gene sequence: CDR1 SGDLS, CDR2 YYNGEE. The CDR3 is 13 residues long. This clone was seen a single time. Its cognate antigen is unknown. The method was immunoSEQ multiplex PCR; TCRdb's version includes in-frame clones alone and lacks a portion of them. The data show roughly 80,000 clones, roughly 88% seen once. This clonotype originated in an adult in good health. The sequencing used peripheral blood, collected on day 0 of MenACWY control vaccination. The V gene is TRBV9, the J gene TRBJ1-2; D is perhaps TRBD1 (5 bases). CDR3 sequence reads: CASSAGGGYGYTF. For the CDR3, the DNA is TGTGCCAGCAGCGCGGGCGGGGGCTATGGCTACACCTTC.